A single sample gave rise to the 3 T cell receptor beta chains below, sequenced in a study of early T cells in non-severe SARS-CoV-2 infection. TCRdb processed the 5' RACE reads anew with MiXCR; each CDR3 protein has one entry. The profile shows about 59,000 distinct CDR3 sequences, around 14% of them singletons. The source material was whole blood, sampled at baseline. Receptor source: an adult who was a healthcare worker with PCR-confirmed SARS-CoV-2 infection or an uninfected control (not recorded which).

This sequence joins TRBV20-1 and TRBJ2-2; a weak D match, TRBD2 (5 bases). Germline V CDR1 and CDR2: DFQATT, SNEGSKA (reference sequence). This CDR3 comprises 14 residues. V lost 4 bases, J lost 3 bases, and 12 bases lay in between. The CDR3 nucleotides are TGCAGTGCTAAAAACCCGAGGGACACCGGGGAGCTGTTTTTT. It codes for CSAKNPRDTGELFF.

This chain connects TRBV4-1 to TRBJ2-7; the match to TRBD2 covers 14 bases. The V and J ends lost 4 bases and 1 base, in that order; junction bases with no gene match: 9. This CDR3 contains 18 residues. CDR1 is MGHRA, CDR2 YSYEKL, per germline. The CDR3: CASSLFLGLAGVSYEQYF. The CDR3 nucleotides are TGCGCCAGCAGCCTTTTCCTGGGACTAGCGGGGGTGTCCTACGAGCAGTACTTC.

The CDR3, as DNA: TGTGCCACCAGTGAGTGGGACAGGGGGATAGGGAAAGATACGCAGTATTTT. Amino acids: CATSEWDRGIGKDTQYF. The chain recombines TRBV24-1 with TRBJ2-3, with 11 bases identical to TRBD1. In germline, CDR1 is KGHDR, CDR2 SFDVKD. The CDR3 extends over 17 amino acids. V was pared by 4 bases and J by 5 bases, with 10 bases of the junction left unmatched.